Listed here is a single T cell receptor (beta chain). Its matching antigen is unknown. This sample is drawn from a study of shared clonotypes between healthy human individuals. Study outcomes and limitations: Roughly 5% of naive CD4 clonotypes were shared across a handful of donors.

Repertoires were generated with immunoSEQ multiplex PCR, while TCRdb's copy carries only in-frame clones and drops some. The sample yields some 1 million clones, approximately 68% seen once. The CDR3 is 15 residues long. Germline trimming cut 1 base from V and 1 base from J; bases unmatched to any gene: 3. Germline CDR1 reads SNHLY; CDR2 reads FYNNEI. This rearrangement joins TRBV2 to TRBJ2-7, with 8 bases identical to TRBD2. This sequence originates from a man aged 18 to 29 in good health. Sequencing used memory CD4+ T cells sorted from blood. Subset noted: CD45RA-negative fraction. The CDR3 region has the DNA TGTGCCAGCAGTGAAGACCTAGCGGGTTCCTACGAGCAGTACTTC. As protein: CASSEDLAGSYEQYF. Together with reference TRBV2 and TRBJ2-7, the CDR3 gives the full variable domain: EPEVTQTPSHQVTQMGQEVILRCVPISNHLYFYWYRQILGQKVEFLVSFYNNEISEKSEIFDDQFSVERPDGSNFTLKIRSTKLEDSAMYFCASSEDLAGSYEQYFGPGTRLTVT.